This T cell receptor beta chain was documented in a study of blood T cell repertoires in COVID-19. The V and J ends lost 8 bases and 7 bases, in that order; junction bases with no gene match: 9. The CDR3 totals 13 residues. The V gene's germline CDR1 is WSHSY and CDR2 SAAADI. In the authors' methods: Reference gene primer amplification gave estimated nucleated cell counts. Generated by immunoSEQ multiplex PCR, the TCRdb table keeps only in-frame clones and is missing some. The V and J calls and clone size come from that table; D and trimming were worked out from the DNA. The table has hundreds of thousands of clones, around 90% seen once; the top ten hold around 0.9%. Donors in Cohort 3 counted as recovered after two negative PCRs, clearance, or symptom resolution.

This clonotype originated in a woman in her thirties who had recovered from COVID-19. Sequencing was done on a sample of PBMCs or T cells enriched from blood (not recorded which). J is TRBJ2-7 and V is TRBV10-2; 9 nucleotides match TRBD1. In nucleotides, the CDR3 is TGCGCCAGCCGTCGGGACAGGGTGGAAGAGCAGTACTTC. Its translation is CASRRDRVEEQYF.